This T cell receptor beta chain was identified during a study of immune characterization of retroperitoneal liposarcoma (dated by TCRdb to about 2019). This clonotype was recorded many times. Its antigen has not been determined. No base quality values were provided; no much bigger clone lies one nucleotide off. The CDR3, cysteine through phenylalanine, is 11 amino acids long. The CDR3 DNA has 33 bases and is translated from base 1. The library was generated by PCR. The sequencer listed for this sample is NextSeq 500. Using fastp at Q25 and MiXCR, TCRdb reprocessed the public reads and kept productive beta chains. Merged by CDR3 protein, the rows form single entries marked with the most common genes and DNA. Here the sample has roughly 10,000 distinct CDR3 sequences; approximately 30% occur a single time. The ten largest clones capture approximately 8% of the sample.

The receptor chain draws on TRBV12-3 or TRBV12-4 and TRBJ2-5, with the identity of the D gene unclear. Near its end, the DNA agrees better with TRBJ2-7, so the J call may be wrong. The receptor comes from a male donor with retroperitoneal liposarcoma. Sample: tumor tissue. The CDR3 protein sequence reads: CASSLSTEQYF. The base sequence is TGTGCCAGCAGTTTAAGCACCGAGCAGTACTTC.